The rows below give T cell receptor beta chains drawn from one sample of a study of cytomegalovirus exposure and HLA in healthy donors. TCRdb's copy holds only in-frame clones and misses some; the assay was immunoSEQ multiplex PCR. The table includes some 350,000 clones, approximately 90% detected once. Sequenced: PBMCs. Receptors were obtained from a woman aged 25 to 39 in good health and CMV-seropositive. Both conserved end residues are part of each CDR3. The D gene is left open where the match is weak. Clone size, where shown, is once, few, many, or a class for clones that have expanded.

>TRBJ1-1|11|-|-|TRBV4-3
CASSQDFSAFF
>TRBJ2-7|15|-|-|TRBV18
CASSPEGAQFYEQYF
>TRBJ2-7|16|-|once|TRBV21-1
CASSKSERGLSYEQYF
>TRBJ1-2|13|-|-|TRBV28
CASSLRDNYGYTF
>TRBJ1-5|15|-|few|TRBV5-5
CASEIGLGGNQPQHF
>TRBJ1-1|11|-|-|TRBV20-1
CSALRRERAFF
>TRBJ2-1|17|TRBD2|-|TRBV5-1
CASSQYSGRAGYNEQFF
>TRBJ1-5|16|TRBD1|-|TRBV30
CAWSTTGQAINQPQHF
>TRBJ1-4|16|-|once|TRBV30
CAWSNAVGATNEKLFF
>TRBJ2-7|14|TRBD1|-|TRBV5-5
CASSLVTGTYEQYF
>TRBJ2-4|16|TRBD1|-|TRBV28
CASSQDRRLSKNIQYF
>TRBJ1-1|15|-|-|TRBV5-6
CASSHWGPGRTEAFF
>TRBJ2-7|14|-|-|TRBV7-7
CASSLTDSSYEQYF
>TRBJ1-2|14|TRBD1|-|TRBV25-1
CASSGTGVGYGYTF
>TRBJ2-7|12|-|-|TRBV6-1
CASRTPWYEQYF
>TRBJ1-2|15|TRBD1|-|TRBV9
CASSAHRGEAYGYTF
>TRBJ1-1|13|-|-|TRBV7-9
CASSSRANTEAFF
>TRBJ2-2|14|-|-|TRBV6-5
CASSLPGNTGELFF
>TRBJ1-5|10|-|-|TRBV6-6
CARRGMAQHF
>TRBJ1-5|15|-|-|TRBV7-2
CASSLSGRGNQPQHF
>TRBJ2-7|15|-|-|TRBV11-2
CASSLRDFDSYEQYF
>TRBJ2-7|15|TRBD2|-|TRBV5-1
CASKQTSGSSGEQYF
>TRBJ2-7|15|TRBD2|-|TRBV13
CASSLRTSGAYEQYF
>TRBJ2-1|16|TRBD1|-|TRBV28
CASSNPGTVVAHEQFF
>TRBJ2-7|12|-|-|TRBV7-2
CASSFHPYEQYF
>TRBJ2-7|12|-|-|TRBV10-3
CAIADRHYEQYF
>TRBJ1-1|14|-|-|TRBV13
CASSSINTGFQAFF
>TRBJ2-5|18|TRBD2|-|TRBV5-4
CASSSSSSGKPPGETQYF
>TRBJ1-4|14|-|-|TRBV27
CASSWNSLNEKLFF
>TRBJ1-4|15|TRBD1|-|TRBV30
CAWRTTGGKSEKLFF
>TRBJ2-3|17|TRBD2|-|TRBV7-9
CASSSGLAGGSTDTQYF
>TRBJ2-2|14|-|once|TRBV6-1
CASSDVGDTGELFF
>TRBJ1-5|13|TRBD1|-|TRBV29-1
CSVRTGGGQPQHF